This entry is about one T cell receptor (beta chain). Its specific antigen is unknown. One base away there is no much larger clone; base qualities are not given. V is pruned by 6 bases and J by 4 bases, leaving 3 bases of the junction without a gene match. CDR1 and CDR2, per the germline V gene, are MNHEY and SVGAGI. The CDR3 holds 13 amino acids from the cysteine to the phenylalanine. Left in the record is the CDR3 DNA by itself, 39 bases read in frame from the first base. The data were obtained in a study of blood T cell repertoires in COVID-19 (dated by TCRdb to about 2020). Looking at the study overall: Samples covering the acute and convalescent phases of COVID-19 were provided by collaborators in the United States, Italy and Spain. The prospective study material was composed of cDNA or gDNA derived from T cells, B-cell-depleted T cells, or PBMCs. The repertoires were released in a freely available public database intended as a resource for research on the immune response to SARS-CoV-2. Nearly every sample came with metadata listing a de-identified subject ID, COVID-19 status, age in years and sex. Deeply sampled blood TCRbeta repertoires from subjects exposed to, actively infected with, or recovered from COVID-19 were included in the dataset. Where available, HLA class I and class II types were obtained from metadata supplied by the sample provider rather than from assay-based typing. The samples were drawn from the first 160 participants of the ongoing ImmuneRACE study and from under 1,500 subjects provided by 6 global collaborators.

What the work shows at the level of the full study, not this receptor alone: The quantity of clinical and demographic metadata differed by source and by participant and was supplied without curation.

One collaborating source in Seattle enrolled patients during active infection and followed them longitudinally through the course of disease. Whole blood was collected in K2EDTA tubes by collaborating institutions according to the institutions' own protocols. For TCRbeta analysis, collaborators shipped samples as frozen whole blood, isolated PBMCs, or DNA extracted from either of those sample types. The immunoSEQ Assay, a bias-controlled multiplex PCR, was used to amplify TCRbeta CDR3 regions from genomic DNA. Regarding the original processing steps: The number of nucleated cells in each sample was estimated from the amplification of reference gene primers within the assay. To quantify the absolute abundance of each unique TCRbeta CDR3 rearrangement, sequence reads were collapsed and filtered. For each sample, productive Simpson clonality was calculated by taking the square root of Simpson's diversity index across productive rearrangements. TCRdb limited this immuneACCESS table to in-frame rearrangements with V and J called. A share of clones is missing; checked studies link under half to unresolved V genes, and the rest is unexplained. Clone size and V and J calls were adopted from that table, with D and trimming inferred from the DNA. The sample has some 350,000 clones on record, roughly 90% of them singletons. Jointly, the top ten make up more than 5.5% of the sample.

Recombination connected TRBV6-5 to TRBJ1-3; 7 central nucleotides agree with TRBD1. This TCR was sampled from a woman in her seventies with COVID-19, enrolled during active disease. Sequencing input: peripheral blood. The sequence in DNA is TGTGCCAGCAGCTCGGGACAGGGAAACACCATATATTTT. This gives the protein CASSSGQGNTIYF.